Below are 9 T cell receptor beta chains sequenced from a single sample in a study of T-cell memory formation after mild COVID-19. One entry per CDR3 protein, called by TCRdb with MiXCR from the 5' RACE reads. The repertoire holds roughly 400,000 distinct CDR3 sequences, approximately 18% seen once, with around a fifth in the top ten. Material for sequencing was PBMCs or a T cell subset sorted from them (not recorded which). The receptors were gathered from a man between 18 and 35 years old who had mild COVID-19 (a few samples of this study predate the infection). Cell type and time point are not known.

There are many counts of this clonotype. No conserved phenylalanine or tryptophan ends this CDR3, so it is likely a read error. The DNA is omitted, as the CDR3 cannot be located on it reliably, and the CDR3 follows TCRdb's listing. This sequence joins TRBV6-6 and TRBJ1-1. Per germline, CDR1 MNHNY and CDR2 SVGAGI (reference sequence). The CDR3 sequence runs 12 residues, both termini included. CDR3 protein: CASGPIWRQGFT.

This clonotype has more than one count but fewer than ten. The CDR3 loop is CASSLEFGELFF. For the CDR3, the DNA is TGTGCCAGCAGTTTAGAGTTCGGGGAGCTGTTTTTT. This chain joins TRBV6-2 or TRBV6-3 and TRBJ2-2; D ambiguous. V gave up 4 bases and J gave up 7 bases, with 7 bases separating them. The germline V gene has CDR1 MNHEY and CDR2 SVGEGT. The CDR3 contains 12 residues.

This clonotype has ten or more counts. The gene calls are TRBV7-2 and TRBJ1-5; tentative D call: TRBD1 (5 bases). Per germline, CDR1 SGHTA and CDR2 FQGNSA. This CDR3 has 15 residues. With 0 bases removed from V and 3 bases from J, the gap between germline ends came to 9 bases. This chain's CDR3 is CASSLAAGLNQPQHF. CDR3 bases: TGTGCCAGCAGCTTAGCCGCAGGGCTCAATCAGCCCCAGCATTTT.

The V gene is TRBV7-9, the J gene TRBJ2-1; 7 bases match TRBD1. This CDR3 spans 15 amino acids. Germline V gene data show CDR1 as SEHNR and CDR2 as FQNEAQ (reference sequence). V shed 0 bases, J shed 5 bases, and the junction held 4 bases outside the gene matches. CDR3 coding DNA: TGTGCCAGCAGCTTAGCGCTCAGGGGGAACAATGAGCAGTTCTTC. This gives the protein CASSLALRGNNEQFF.

The CDR3 coding sequence is TGTGCCAGCAGTCCCCTCGGGCAGAGCTACAATGAGCAGTTCTTC. Protein sequence: CASSPLGQSYNEQFF. This chain joins TRBV27 and TRBJ2-1, with D unclear. This CDR3 spans 15 amino acids. Trimming shortened V by 5 bases and J by 3 bases, and 14 bases separated the two germline ends. Per the germline V gene, CDR1 is MNHEY and CDR2 is SMNVEV (reference sequence).

This clonotype has at least ten counts. The chain links TRBV12-3 or TRBV12-4 to TRBJ2-3; D may correspond to TRBD1 or TRBD2 (6 bases each). Between the trimmed V and J ends, which lost 2 bases and 1 base, there was a span of 13 bases. The CDR3 covers 16 residues. This CDR3 is CASSLRTGAGTDTQYF. Here the CDR3 DNA reads TGTGCCAGCAGTTTAAGGACGGGGGCCGGCACAGATACGCAGTATTTT.

The chain employs TRBV5-1 and TRBJ2-6, with a weak D call TRBD1 (5 bases). Germline CDR1 SGHRS, CDR2 YFSETQ. The CDR3 loop spans 19 amino acids. V lost 4 bases and J 3 bases, leaving 23 bases between the germline ends. This CDR3 reads CASSPRQSGTLVGANVLTF. CDR3 nucleotide sequence: TGCGCCAGCAGCCCCCGACAGAGTGGAACATTGGTTGGGGCCAACGTCCTGACTTTC.

This rearrangement joins TRBV7-9 to TRBJ1-4, with D unclear. From germline, CDR1 is SEHNR and CDR2 FQNEAQ (reference sequence). The CDR3 extends over 15 amino acids. V was pared by 2 bases and J by 0 bases, with 7 bases between. The CDR3 bases are TGTGCCAGCAGCTTACTCGGGACAACTAATGAAAAACTGTTTTTT. It encodes CASSLLGTTNEKLFF.

This clonotype was recorded once. This chain joins TRBV20-1 and TRBJ1-5, with a tentative D call TRBD1 (5 bases). Per the germline V gene, CDR1 is DFQATT and CDR2 is SNEGSKA (reference sequence). This CDR3 spans 12 amino acids. Trimming removed 6 bases at V and 7 bases at J, with 13 bases between. The CDR3 nucleotides read TGCAGTGCCAAAGCGGGGCTACAGCCCCAGCATTTT. Encoded protein: CSAKAGLQPQHF.